Following are 19 T cell receptor beta chains from one sample sequenced in a study of beta chain features in type 1 diabetes. Every bit of the isolated RNA underwent reverse transcription, so sequencing read expressed TCRB transcripts. The table came from immunoSEQ multiplex PCR; TCRdb's copy has only in-frame clones and leaves some out. Of around 250,000 clones in the sample, around 68% were seen once. Sequences were obtained from naive CD4+ T cells from blood. The receptors originated from a man aged 25-45 years in good health.

The rearrangement links TRBV29-1 to TRBJ2-1; 9 bases match TRBD1. The V segment lost 7 bases and the J segment 5 bases; nucleotides outside the gene matches: 12. CDR1 and CDR2 from the germline V gene are SQVTM and ANQGSEA. The CDR3 is made up of 15 amino acids. This chain's CDR3 is CSAGSGQGTNNEQFF. The DNA of the CDR3 is TGCAGCGCTGGGTCGGGACAGGGCACCAACAATGAGCAGTTCTTC.

V usage is TRBV30 and J usage is TRBJ1-1; TRBD1 agrees at 7 bases. V lost 7 bases to trimming and J lost 3 bases; unmatched junction nucleotides: 2. Germline V lookup: CDR1 GTSNPN, CDR2 SVGIG (reference sequence). The CDR3 totals 11 residues. Written as DNA, the CDR3 is TGTGCCTTACAGGGGTACACTGAAGCTTTCTTT. Translation: CALQGYTEAFF.

V usage is TRBV9 and J usage is TRBJ2-4; D may be TRBD1 or TRBD2 (5 bases each). The germline CDR1 and CDR2 sequences are SGDLS and YYNGEE. Trimming removed 3 bases from V and 3 bases from J, with 10 bases in between. CDR3 length equals 14 residues. The CDR3 spells CASSGQRGKNIQYF. CDR3 in DNA: TGTGCCAGCAGCGGGCAGAGGGGCAAAAACATTCAGTACTTC.

This clone was detected only a few times. The chain combines TRBV10-3 with TRBJ2-1; D gene unclear. The V and J ends lost 3 bases and 5 bases respectively, with 14 bases between them. This CDR3 comprises 15 residues. CDR1 ENHRY and CDR2 SYGVKD come from the germline V gene. The DNA for the CDR3 is TGTGCCATCAGTGATTGGCGAAGGATAAACAATGAGCAGTTCTTC. This codes for CAISDWRRINNEQFF.

This chain connects TRBV30 to TRBJ1-1; D is ambiguous. Per the germline V gene, CDR1 is GTSNPN and CDR2 is SVGIG (reference sequence). V lost 5 bases, J lost 6 bases, and 10 bases lay in between. The CDR3 sequence is 11 residues long. CDR3 DNA: TGTGCCTGGGGCCGGGAGGCTGAAGCTTTCTTT. It is translated as CAWGREAEAFF.

Of note for this clone: Because the CDR3's place on the DNA is in doubt, the DNA is left out and the CDR3 is given as listed by TCRdb. The rearrangement joins TRBV29-1 to TRBJ1-1. Germline V gene data show CDR1 as SQVTM and CDR2 as ANQGSEA. The CDR3 is 12 residues long, counting both termini. The CDR3 protein is CSAVLSGPRAFF.

V gene TRBV19 combines with J gene TRBJ2-5; D possibly matches TRBD1 or TRBD2 (5 bases each). This CDR3 has 14 amino acids. CDR1 and CDR2 from the germline V gene are LNHDA and SQIVND (reference sequence). Trimming stripped 6 bases from V and 5 bases from J, with 16 bases between. CDR3 sequence: CASRPGPSLETQYF. The DNA for the CDR3 is TGTGCCAGTAGACCGGGACCATCTTTGGAGACCCAGTACTTC.

The chain employs TRBV30 and TRBJ2-6; no firm D call. The V gene lost 1 base and the J gene lost 0 bases, with 7 bases spanning the gap. This CDR3 spans 15 amino acids. Germline V lookup: CDR1 GTSNPN, CDR2 SVGIG (reference sequence). As DNA, the CDR3 is TGTGCCTGGAGTGCAACGCTCTCTGGGGCCAACGTCCTGACTTTC. Its translation: CAWSATLSGANVLTF.

This rearrangement joins TRBV30 to TRBJ2-5; 8 nucleotides line up with TRBD1. The V gene end was trimmed by 3 bases and the J gene end by 0 bases; junction bases not matched to a gene: 6. The CDR3 runs 15 residues. CDR1 is GTSNPN, CDR2 SVGIG, per germline (reference sequence). The CDR3 nucleotides are TGTGCCTGGAGGAGGACAGGGTGGTACCAAGAGACCCAGTACTTC. Translated, it gives CAWRRTGWYQETQYF. Full variable domain (outside the CDR3, taken from reference TRBV30 and TRBJ2-5): SQTIHQWPATLVQPVGSPLSLECTVEGTSNPNLYWYRQAAGRGLQLLFYSVGIGQISSEVPQNLSASRPQDRQFILSSKKLLLSDSGFYLCAWRRTGWYQETQYFGPGTRLLVL.

The genes are TRBV11-2 and TRBJ2-1, with D unresolved. The CDR3 runs to 13 residues. Deletions cut 3 bases from V and 7 bases from J, with 10 bases between. Germline V gene data show CDR1 as SGHAT and CDR2 as FQNNGV. CDR3 DNA: TGTGCCAGCAGCTTCGCGGAGTTTAATGAGCAGTTCTTC. Encoded protein: CASSFAEFNEQFF.

This chain uses TRBV21-1 with TRBJ2-1; the table's D call TRBD2 went unverified against the DNA. TRBV21-1 is reported as a pseudogene. The CDR3 runs 14 residues. DNA of the CDR3: TGTGCCAGCAGCAAGGTCAGCGGGAGATGTGAGCAGTTCTTC. It translates to CASSKVSGRCEQFF.

This clone has more than one count but fewer than ten. V is TRBV25-1 and J is TRBJ1-2; D not resolved. V was clipped by 3 bases and J by 2 bases, with 7 bases between them. The CDR3 spans 13 residues. Germline CDR1 and CDR2: MGHDK and SYGVNS. The CDR3 coding sequence is TGTGCCAGCAGTGACAGGCACAACTATGGCTACACCTTC. Translating gives CASSDRHNYGYTF.

The V and J genes are TRBV5-1 and TRBJ1-1; D unclear. Deletions cut 1 base from V and 0 bases from J, with 10 bases between. CDR3 length: 15 residues. The germline V gene encodes CDR1 SGHRS and CDR2 YFSETQ. CDR3: CASSLLQRLNTEAFF. Here the CDR3 DNA reads TGCGCCAGCAGCTTGCTCCAGCGATTGAACACTGAAGCTTTCTTT.

This clone showed up just a few times. The V and J genes are TRBV9 and TRBJ1-1; 8 bases are shared with TRBD1. The CDR3 is 14 residues long. The V segment lost 4 bases and the J segment 3 bases; nucleotides outside the gene matches: 5. Germline loops: CDR1 SGDLS, CDR2 YYNGEE. CDR3 bases: TGTGCCAGCAGCACCGCAGGGGGCGACACTGAAGCTTTCTTT. Amino acids: CASSTAGGDTEAFF.

This chain uses TRBV7-6 with TRBJ2-3; a weak D match, TRBD2 (6 bases). Trimming shortened V by 5 bases and J by 6 bases, and 18 bases separated the two germline ends. The CDR3 has 15 amino acids. From germline, CDR1 is SGHVS and CDR2 FNYEAQ. For the CDR3, the DNA is TGTGCCAGCAGCGGCCGGCGGGGTCTAAGGGATACGCAGTATTTT. Its translation: CASSGRRGLRDTQYF.

This clone was counted a single time. J is TRBJ2-5 and V is TRBV2, with a weak D call TRBD2 (6 bases). Germline CDR1 reads SNHLY; CDR2 reads FYNNEI. V was pared by 2 bases and J by 4 bases, with 20 bases between. This CDR3 has 17 residues. This CDR3 reads CASSESRLGGQSETQYF. The CDR3 DNA reads TGTGCCAGCAGTGAATCTCGACTAGGCGGTCAGTCAGAGACCCAGTACTTC. The whole variable domain, filled in from reference TRBV2 and TRBJ2-5, reads EPEVTQTPSHQVTQMGQEVILRCVPISNHLYFYWYRQILGQKVEFLVSFYNNEISEKSEIFDDQFSVERPDGSNFTLKIRSTKLEDSAMYFCASSESRLGGQSETQYFGPGTRLLVL.

The rearrangement joins TRBV20-1 to TRBJ2-7; D is uncertain. V lost 5 bases to trimming and J lost 4 bases, with 9 bases between them. Germline V CDR1 and CDR2: DFQATT, SNEGSKA (reference sequence). This CDR3 contains 11 residues. The CDR3 loop reads CSAAPDYEQYF. CDR3 nucleotide sequence: TGCAGTGCTGCACCGGATTACGAGCAGTACTTC.

This clone was recorded once. The rearrangement links TRBV5-1 to TRBJ2-5; 8 bases match TRBD1. The CDR3 totals 13 residues. V gave up 4 bases and J gave up 2 bases; unmatched junction bases: 1. The germline V gene encodes CDR1 SGHRS and CDR2 YFSETQ. CDR3 sequence: CASSRTGQETQYF. The CDR3 coding sequence is TGCGCCAGCAGCCGGACAGGGCAAGAGACCCAGTACTTC.

The V and J genes are TRBV29-1 and TRBJ2-7, with a weak D call TRBD1 (6 bases). The germline gives CDR1 SQVTM, CDR2 ANQGSEA. This CDR3 is 13 amino acids long. V was trimmed by 1 base and J by 5 bases, leaving 12 bases between them. DNA of the CDR3: TGCAGCGTTGAAGGGCCAGGGGTCCACGAGCAGTACTTC. As protein: CSVEGPGVHEQYF.